This section outlines one TCR beta chain sequence together with its context. Its matching antigen is unknown. Looked up from germline, CDR1 is SEHNR and CDR2 is FQNEAQ (reference sequence). Germline trimming cut 1 base from V and 7 bases from J; bases unmatched to any gene: 7. The CDR3 extends over 16 amino acids. Repertoires were generated with immunoSEQ multiplex PCR, while TCRdb's copy carries only in-frame clones and drops some. The sample has 120,000 to 150,000 clones, roughly nine tenths seen once. The data stem from a study of cytomegalovirus exposure and HLA in healthy donors. Study outcomes and limitations: The study listed about 150 cytomegalovirus-associated TCR beta chains.

Donors were drawn from the approximately 110-subject validation cohort, separate from the approximately 680-subject first cohort. Sequenced: PBMCs. The clonotype comes from a young man in good health and CMV-seronegative. The chain couples TRBV7-9 to TRBJ2-1, with 10 bases matching TRBD2. As DNA, the CDR3 is TGTGCCAGCAGCTTAGGTCTAGCGGGAGTGACGAATGAGCAGTTCTTC. Translating gives CASSLGLAGVTNEQFF.